The 10 T cell receptor beta chains in this list originate from one sample, sequenced in a study of blood T cell repertoires in COVID-19. Produced via immunoSEQ multiplex PCR; TCRdb's table is partial and in-frame only. The sample records some 390,000 clones, roughly nine tenths being singletons. Sequenced material: PBMCs or T cells enriched from blood (not recorded which). The receptors derive from a man in his thirties or forties who had recovered from COVID-19.

The V and J genes are TRBV7-2 and TRBJ2-7; a weak D match, TRBD1 (6 bases). Trimming cost V 2 bases and J 4 bases, with 6 bases left between them. This CDR3 is 12 amino acids long. Germline CDR1 SGHTA, CDR2 FQGNSA. For the CDR3, the DNA is TGTGCCAGCAGCTTAAGGGGGTACGAGCAGTACTTC. Amino acids: CASSLRGYEQYF.

V gene TRBV10-2 combines with J gene TRBJ1-2; D gene ambiguous. Trimming left V 0 bases short and J 4 bases short, with 3 bases between. The CDR3 runs to 12 residues. Germline V gene sequence: CDR1 WSHSY, CDR2 SAAADI. CDR3 nucleotides: TGCGCCAGCAGTGAGTCGAGCTATGGCTACACCTTC. Residues: CASSESSYGYTF.

The chain couples TRBV19 to TRBJ1-2, with D possibly matching TRBD1 (6 bases). The V and J ends lost 3 bases and 4 bases respectively, with 18 bases between them. In germline, CDR1 is LNHDA, CDR2 SQIVND (reference sequence). There are 16 residues in the CDR3. The CDR3 DNA reads as TGTGCCAGTAGTATTGCCGTGACAGGACTTACCTATGGCTACACCTTC. This codes for CASSIAVTGLTYGYTF.

This chain connects TRBV6-5 to TRBJ2-5; D remains ambiguous. Trimming removed 6 bases from V and 5 bases from J, with 13 bases in between. Germline V gene sequence: CDR1 MNHEY, CDR2 SVGAGI. The CDR3 has 13 amino acids. In nucleotides, the CDR3 is TGTGCCAGCAGCCCCACGCGCACGGAGACCCAGTACTTC. This sequence encodes CASSPTRTETQYF.

The chain uses TRBV7-9 and TRBJ2-1, with 10 bases fitting TRBD2. Trimming took 3 bases from V and 3 from J; bases not matched to a gene: 8. Germline V lookup: CDR1 SEHNR, CDR2 FQNEAQ (reference sequence). The CDR3 runs 17 residues. The CDR3 DNA reads TGTGCCAGCAGCTTCCTAGCGGGGGAGAGGAACTACAATGAGCAGTTCTTC. This encodes CASSFLAGERNYNEQFF. The full variable domain, in which reference TRBV7-9 and TRBJ2-1 provide the parts outside the CDR3, is DTGVSQNPRHKITKRGQNVTFRCDPISEHNRLYWYRQTLGQGPEFLTYFQNEAQLEKSRLLSDRFSAERPKGSFSTLEIQRTEQGDSAMYLCASSFLAGERNYNEQFFGPGTRLTVL.

Only a few counts were recorded for this clone. The chain couples TRBV15 to TRBJ1-6; no clear D gene. CDR3 length: 13 residues. V lost 4 bases and J 7 bases, leaving 8 bases between the germline ends. CDR1 is LNHNV, CDR2 YYDKDF, per germline (reference sequence). The CDR3 loop reads CATSILLNSPLHF. The CDR3 DNA sequence: TGTGCCACCAGCATTTTATTAAATTCACCCCTCCACTTT.

The chain combines TRBV28 with TRBJ2-3, with 9 nucleotides matching TRBD1. V shed 3 bases, J shed 6 bases, and the junction held 7 bases outside the gene matches. Germline CDR1 is MDHEN and CDR2 is SYDVKM. The CDR3 loop spans 15 amino acids. As DNA, the CDR3 is TGTGCCAGCAGTTTTAGGGACAGGGTTGATGATACGCAGTATTTT. It specifies CASSFRDRVDDTQYF.

The gene calls are TRBV11-2 and TRBJ1-2, with D hard to call. CDR3 length equals 13 residues. V was shortened by 2 bases and J by 1 base, with 5 bases between the two germline ends. In germline, CDR1 is SGHAT, CDR2 FQNNGV. The CDR3 DNA reads TGTGCCAGCAGCTTATCCAGTAACTATGGCTACACCTTC. Its protein is CASSLSSNYGYTF. Variable domain in full (rest from reference TRBV11-2 and TRBJ1-2): EAGVAQSPRYKIIEKRQSVAFWCNPISGHATLYWYQQILGQGPKLLIQFQNNGVVDDSQLPKDRFSAERLKGVDSTLKIQPAKLEDSAVYLCASSLSSNYGYTFGSGTRLTVV.

The gene calls are TRBV28 and TRBJ2-7; D perhaps matches TRBD2 (5 bases). Per the germline V gene, CDR1 is MDHEN and CDR2 is SYDVKM. The V end lost 5 bases, the J end lost 0 bases, and 14 bases lay between the germline ends. The CDR3 extends over 15 amino acids. The CDR3 protein is CASSPIGESSYEQYF. CDR3 nucleotide sequence: TGTGCCAGCAGTCCTATCGGGGAAAGCTCCTACGAGCAGTACTTC.

The gene calls are TRBV6-5 and TRBJ2-7, with D perhaps matching TRBD1 (6 bases). V shed 2 bases and J shed 0 bases, with 11 bases lying between them. The CDR3 runs to 15 residues. CDR1 and CDR2 from the germline V gene are MNHEY and SVGAGI. The CDR3 DNA reads TGTGCCAGCAGTTACAGCGAGGACAGCTCCTACGAGCAGTACTTC. This gives the protein CASSYSEDSSYEQYF.